Below, 10 T cell receptor beta chains from the same sample are listed, as sequenced in a study of cytomegalovirus exposure and HLA in healthy donors. Clones were read by immunoSEQ multiplex PCR, and TCRdb kept only the in-frame ones, dropping some. The profile shows 82,000 or so clones, about 92% of them singletons. The sequenced sample was PBMCs. The receptors stem from a man between 18 and 35 years old in good health and CMV-seronegative.

This chain joins TRBV5-6 and TRBJ2-1, with D unresolved. Trimming shortened V by 4 bases and J by 3 bases, and 8 bases separated the two germline ends. This CDR3 has 13 amino acids. Germline-derived CDR1 and CDR2 are SGHDT and YYEEEE. The CDR3: CASSVHLYNEQFF. The DNA of the CDR3 is TGTGCCAGCAGCGTACACCTCTACAATGAGCAGTTCTTC.

The CDR3 DNA sequence: TGTGCCAGTAGTATGGGGGACAGGGATTATCAGCCCCAGCATTTT. This sequence encodes CASSMGDRDYQPQHF. The chain carries TRBV19 and TRBJ1-5, with TRBD1 matching 9 bases. Unmatched junction bases numbered 5, after V lost 3 bases and J lost 5 bases. The germline gives CDR1 LNHDA, CDR2 SQIVND (reference sequence). The CDR3 is made up of 15 amino acids.

The V call is TRBV7-9, the J call TRBJ1-2, with D uncertain. CDR3 length: 13 amino acids. V was shortened by 2 bases and J by 2 bases, with 6 bases between the two germline ends. CDR1 is SEHNR, CDR2 FQNEAQ, per germline (reference sequence). The CDR3 DNA follows: TGTGCCAGCAGCTTAACAGCCAACTATGGCTACACCTTC. Amino acids: CASSLTANYGYTF. The whole variable domain, remainder taken from reference TRBV7-9 and TRBJ1-2, is DTGVSQNPRHKITKRGQNVTFRCDPISEHNRLYWYRQTLGQGPEFLTYFQNEAQLEKSRLLSDRFSAERPKGSFSTLEIQRTEQGDSAMYLCASSLTANYGYTFGSGTRLTVV.

The chain employs TRBV7-6 and TRBJ2-7, with a possible D match to TRBD1 (6 bases). The CDR3 contains 15 residues. Germline CDR1 SGHVS, CDR2 FNYEAQ. The ends were cut back, 1 base at V and 5 bases at J, with 15 bases in the middle. The CDR3 DNA reads as TGTGCCAGCAGCTTAGAAGGACAGCTGCTCAACGAGCAGTACTTC. This encodes CASSLEGQLLNEQYF.

The rearrangement joins TRBV11-2 to TRBJ2-5, with D possibly matching TRBD2 (6 bases). V gave up 5 bases and J gave up 0 bases, with 16 bases separating them. This CDR3 contains 16 residues. Per germline, CDR1 SGHAT and CDR2 FQNNGV. CDR3 in amino acids: CASSKPGTFYQETQYF. CDR3 bases: TGTGCCAGCAGCAAACCGGGGACTTTCTACCAAGAGACCCAGTACTTC. Using reference TRBV11-2 and TRBJ2-5 for the parts outside the CDR3, the full variable domain is EAGVAQSPRYKIIEKRQSVAFWCNPISGHATLYWYQQILGQGPKLLIQFQNNGVVDDSQLPKDRFSAERLKGVDSTLKIQPAKLEDSAVYLCASSKPGTFYQETQYFGPGTRLLVL.

The V and J genes are TRBV18 and TRBJ2-5; 12 bases line up with TRBD2. CDR1 KGHSH and CDR2 LQKENI come from the germline V gene. This CDR3 has 16 residues. Trimming removed 4 bases from V and 0 bases from J; junction bases left unmatched: 3. The CDR3 sequence: CASSQRLAGDQETQYF. CDR3 DNA sequence: TGTGCCAGCTCACAAAGACTAGCGGGGGACCAAGAGACCCAGTACTTC.

CDR3 amino acids: CASSWVAGGTYEQYF. In nucleotides, the CDR3 is TGTGCCAGCAGTTGGGTAGCGGGAGGAACCTACGAGCAGTACTTC. V and J are TRBV6-5 and TRBJ2-7; TRBD2 matches at 10 bases. Germline CDR1 reads MNHEY; CDR2 reads SVGAGI. This CDR3 contains 15 residues. Trimming removed 4 bases from V and 2 bases from J; junction bases left unmatched: 5.

This chain joins TRBV27 and TRBJ2-3; weak D call: TRBD1 (6 bases). V was cut by 3 bases and J by 5 bases, with 12 bases left in between. The CDR3 extends over 14 amino acids. Per germline, CDR1 MNHEY and CDR2 SMNVEV (reference sequence). CDR3 in amino acids: CASSFVGAGDTQYF. CDR3 coding DNA: TGTGCCAGCAGTTTTGTGGGGGCTGGAGATACGCAGTATTTT.

The V and J genes are TRBV7-2 and TRBJ1-5; D is ambiguous. The CDR3 loop spans 15 amino acids. The germline V gene has CDR1 SGHTA and CDR2 FQGNSA. Trimming shortened V by 1 base and J by 3 bases, and 10 bases separated the two germline ends. CDR3 DNA sequence: TGTGCCAGCAGCTTAGTGGCAGGAATCAATCAGCCCCAGCATTTT. This gives the protein CASSLVAGINQPQHF. Together with reference TRBV7-2 and TRBJ1-5, the CDR3 gives the full variable domain: GAGVSQSPSNKVTEKGKDVELRCDPISGHTALYWYRQSLGQGLEFLIYFQGNSAPDKSGLPSDRFSAERTGGSVSTLTIQRTQQEDSAVYLCASSLVAGINQPQHFGDGTRLSIL.

V and J are TRBV2 and TRBJ1-3; tentatively, D is TRBD1 (5 bases). CDR1 is SNHLY, CDR2 FYNNEI, per germline. V was trimmed by 6 bases and J by 0 bases, leaving 9 bases between them. The CDR3 extends over 14 amino acids. The CDR3 sequence is CASRGGSSGNTIYF. CDR3 nucleotide sequence: TGTGCCAGCAGGGGGGGGAGCTCTGGAAACACCATATATTTT. The full variable domain, with the rest looked up from reference TRBV2 and TRBJ1-3, is EPEVTQTPSHQVTQMGQEVILRCVPISNHLYFYWYRQILGQKVEFLVSFYNNEISEKSEIFDDQFSVERPDGSNFTLKIRSTKLEDSAMYFCASRGGSSGNTIYFGEGSWLTVV.